This paragraph covers one T cell receptor beta chain sequence. The antigen is undetermined. Compared with germline, one end of the junction differs, possibly owing to a read error. Primers used in a second PCR of roughly 6 to 12 cycles were a sample-barcoded 5' primer and a J-beta primer mix. Each CDR3 protein gets one entry after TCRdb re-called the 5' RACE reads with MiXCR. The top ten clones hold around 7.7% of a sample with around 1.7 million distinct CDR3 sequences, roughly 27% of them seen once. These data belong to a study of blood T cells in healthy people across ages. Findings and limits, study-wide: Estimates of diversity drawn from one million T cells were considered underestimates.

This clonotype originated in a woman aged 25-40 years in good health. Sequenced: blood.

Here the CDR3 reads CATSRVPGGGTDTQYF. In DNA, the CDR3 is TGCGCCACCAGCAGAGTACCAGGGGGCGGCACAGATACGCAGTATTTT. The chain couples TRBV15 to TRBJ2-3; TRBD1 matches 8 bases. Germline values: CDR1 LNHNV, CDR2 YYDKDF (reference sequence). The CDR3 is made up of 16 amino acids.